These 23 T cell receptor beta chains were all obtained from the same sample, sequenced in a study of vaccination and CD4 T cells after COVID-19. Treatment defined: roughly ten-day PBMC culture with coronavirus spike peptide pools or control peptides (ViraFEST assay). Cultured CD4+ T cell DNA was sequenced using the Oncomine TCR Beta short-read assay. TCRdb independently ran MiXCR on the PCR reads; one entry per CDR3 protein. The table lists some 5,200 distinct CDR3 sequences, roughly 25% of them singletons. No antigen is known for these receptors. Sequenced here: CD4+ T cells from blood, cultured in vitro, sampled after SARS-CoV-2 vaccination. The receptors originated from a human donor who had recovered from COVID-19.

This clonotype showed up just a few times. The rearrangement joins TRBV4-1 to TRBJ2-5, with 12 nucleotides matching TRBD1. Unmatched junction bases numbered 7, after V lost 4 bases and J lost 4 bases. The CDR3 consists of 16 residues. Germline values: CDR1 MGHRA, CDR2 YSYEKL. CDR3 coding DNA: TGCGCCAGCAGCCTAGAGGGACAGGGGGCCCGAGAGACCCAGTACTTC. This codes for CASSLEGQGARETQYF.

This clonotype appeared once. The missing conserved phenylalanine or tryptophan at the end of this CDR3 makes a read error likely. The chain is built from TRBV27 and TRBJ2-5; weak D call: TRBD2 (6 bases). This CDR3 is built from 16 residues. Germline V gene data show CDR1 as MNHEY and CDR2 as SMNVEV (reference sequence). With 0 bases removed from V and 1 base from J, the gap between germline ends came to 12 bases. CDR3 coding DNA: TGTGCCAGCAGTTTATCCCCCCGCGGGGTCCAAGAGACCCAGTACTCC. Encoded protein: CASSLSPRGVQETQYS.

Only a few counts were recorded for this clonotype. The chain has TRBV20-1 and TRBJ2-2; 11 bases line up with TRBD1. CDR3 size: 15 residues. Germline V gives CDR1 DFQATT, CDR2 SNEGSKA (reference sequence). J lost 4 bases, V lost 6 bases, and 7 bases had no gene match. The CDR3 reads CSAAGQGGSTGELFF. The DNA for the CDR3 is TGCAGTGCAGCGGGACAGGGGGGAAGCACCGGGGAGCTGTTTTTT.

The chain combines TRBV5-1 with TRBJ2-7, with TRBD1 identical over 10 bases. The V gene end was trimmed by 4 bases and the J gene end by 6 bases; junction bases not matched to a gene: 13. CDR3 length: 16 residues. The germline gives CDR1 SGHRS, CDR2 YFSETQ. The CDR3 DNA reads TGCGCCAGCAGCGCCTTGACAGGGGGCGGTTTAGGCGAGCAGTACTTC. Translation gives CASSALTGGGLGEQYF. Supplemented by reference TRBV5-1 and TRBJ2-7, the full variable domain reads KAGVTQTPRYLIKTRGQQVTLSCSPISGHRSVSWYQQTPGQGLQFLFEYFSETQRNKGNFPGRFSGRQFSNSRSEMNVSTLELGDSALYLCASSALTGGGLGEQYFGPGTRLTVT.

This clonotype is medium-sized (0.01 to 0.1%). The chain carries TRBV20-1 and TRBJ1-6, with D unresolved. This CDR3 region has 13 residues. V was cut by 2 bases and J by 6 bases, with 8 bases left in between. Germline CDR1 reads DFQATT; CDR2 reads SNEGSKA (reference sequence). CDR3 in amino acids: CSARQLSNSPLHF. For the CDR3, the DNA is TGCAGTGCTAGACAGCTTAGTAATTCACCCCTCCACTTT.

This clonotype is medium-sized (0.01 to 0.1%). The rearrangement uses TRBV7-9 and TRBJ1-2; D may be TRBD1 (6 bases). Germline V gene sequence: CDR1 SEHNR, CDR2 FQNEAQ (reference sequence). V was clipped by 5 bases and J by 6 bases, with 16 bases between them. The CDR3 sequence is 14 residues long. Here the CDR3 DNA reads TGTGCCAGCAGCCTCCAGGGGTTTGCCCATGGCTACACCTTC. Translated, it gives CASSLQGFAHGYTF.

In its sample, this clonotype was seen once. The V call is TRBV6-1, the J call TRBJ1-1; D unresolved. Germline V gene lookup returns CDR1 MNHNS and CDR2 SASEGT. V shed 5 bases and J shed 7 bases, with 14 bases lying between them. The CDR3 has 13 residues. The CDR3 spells CASSRTIGSEAFF. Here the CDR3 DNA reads TGTGCCAGCAGTAGGACTATAGGGAGTGAAGCTTTCTTT.

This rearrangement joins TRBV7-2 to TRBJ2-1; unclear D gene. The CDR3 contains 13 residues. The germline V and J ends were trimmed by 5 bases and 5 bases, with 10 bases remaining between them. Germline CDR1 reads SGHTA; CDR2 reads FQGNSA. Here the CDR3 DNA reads TGTGCCAGCAGCGCTTATATCCACAATGAGCAGTTCTTC. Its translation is CASSAYIHNEQFF. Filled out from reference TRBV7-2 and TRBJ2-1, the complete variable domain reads GAGVSQSPSNKVTEKGKDVELRCDPISGHTALYWYRQSLGQGLEFLIYFQGNSAPDKSGLPSDRFSAERTGGSVSTLTIQRTQQEDSAVYLCASSAYIHNEQFFGPGTRLTVL.

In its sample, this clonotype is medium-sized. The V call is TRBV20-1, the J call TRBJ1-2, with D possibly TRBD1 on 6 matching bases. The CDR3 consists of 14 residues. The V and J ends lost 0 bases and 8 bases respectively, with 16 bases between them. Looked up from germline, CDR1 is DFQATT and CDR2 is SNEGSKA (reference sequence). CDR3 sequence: CSARDGPGVGGYTF. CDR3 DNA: TGCAGTGCTAGAGATGGCCCAGGGGTCGGGGGCTACACCTTC.

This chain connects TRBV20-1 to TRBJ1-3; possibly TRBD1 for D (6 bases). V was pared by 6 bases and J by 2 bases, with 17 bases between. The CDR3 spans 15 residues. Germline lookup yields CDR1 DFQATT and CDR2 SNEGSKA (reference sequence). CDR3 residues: CSAAEGSGAGNTIYF. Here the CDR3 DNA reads TGCAGTGCGGCCGAGGGTTCAGGGGCTGGAAACACCATATATTTT.

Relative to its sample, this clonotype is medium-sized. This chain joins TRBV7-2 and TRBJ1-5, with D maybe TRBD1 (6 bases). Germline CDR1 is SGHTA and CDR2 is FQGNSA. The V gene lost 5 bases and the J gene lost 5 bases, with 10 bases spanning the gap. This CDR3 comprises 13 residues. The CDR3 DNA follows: TGTGCCAGCAGCCCTAGGGGGGATCAGCCCCAGCATTTT. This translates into CASSPRGDQPQHF.

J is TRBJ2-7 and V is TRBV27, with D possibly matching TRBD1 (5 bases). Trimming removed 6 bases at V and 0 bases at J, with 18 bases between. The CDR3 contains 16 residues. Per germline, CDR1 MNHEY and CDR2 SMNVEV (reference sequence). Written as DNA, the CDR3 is TGTGCCAGCAGCCCATCTGCAAGACAGAGCTCCTACGAGCAGTACTTC. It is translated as CASSPSARQSSYEQYF.

The CDR3 sequence: CSVQRRTHGYTF. The CDR3 nucleotides read TGCAGCGTTCAACGAAGGACACATGGCTACACCTTC. The J gene is TRBJ1-2, the V gene TRBV29-1; the D gene is possibly TRBD1 (5 bases). Deletions cut 5 bases from V and 6 bases from J, with 13 bases between. The CDR3 length is 12 residues. Looked up from germline, CDR1 is SQVTM and CDR2 is ANQGSEA.

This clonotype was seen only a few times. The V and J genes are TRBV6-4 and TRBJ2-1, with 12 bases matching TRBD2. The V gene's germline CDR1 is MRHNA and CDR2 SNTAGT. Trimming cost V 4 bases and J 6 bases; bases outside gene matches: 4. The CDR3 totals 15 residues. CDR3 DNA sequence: TGTGCCAGCAGTGGTTCGACTAGCGGGAGCAATGAGCAGTTCTTC. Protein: CASSGSTSGSNEQFF.

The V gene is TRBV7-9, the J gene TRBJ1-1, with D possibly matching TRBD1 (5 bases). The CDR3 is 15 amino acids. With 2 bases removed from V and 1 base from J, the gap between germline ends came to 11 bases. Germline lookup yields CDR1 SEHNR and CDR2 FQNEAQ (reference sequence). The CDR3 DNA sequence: TGTGCCAGCAGCTTATTAGCAGGGACGAACACTGAAGCTTTCTTT. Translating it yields CASSLLAGTNTEAFF.

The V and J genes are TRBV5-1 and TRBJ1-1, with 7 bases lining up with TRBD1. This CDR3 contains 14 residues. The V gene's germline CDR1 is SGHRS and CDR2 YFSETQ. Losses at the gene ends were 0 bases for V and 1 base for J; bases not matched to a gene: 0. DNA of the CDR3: TGCGCCAGCAGCTTGGAGGGGGCGAACACTGAAGCTTTCTTT. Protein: CASSLEGANTEAFF.

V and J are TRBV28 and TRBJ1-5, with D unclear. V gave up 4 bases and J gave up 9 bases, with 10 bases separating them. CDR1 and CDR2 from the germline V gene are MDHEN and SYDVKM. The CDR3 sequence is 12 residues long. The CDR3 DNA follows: TGTGCCAGCAGTTCGGGCCCTCGGCCCCAGCATTTT. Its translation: CASSSGPRPQHF.

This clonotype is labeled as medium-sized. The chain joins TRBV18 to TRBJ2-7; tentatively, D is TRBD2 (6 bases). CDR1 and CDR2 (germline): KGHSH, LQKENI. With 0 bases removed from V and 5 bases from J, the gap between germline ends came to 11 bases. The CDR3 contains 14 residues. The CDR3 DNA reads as TGTGCCAGCTCACCACCACTAGCCCAGGACGAGCAGTACTTC. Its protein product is CASSPPLAQDEQYF.

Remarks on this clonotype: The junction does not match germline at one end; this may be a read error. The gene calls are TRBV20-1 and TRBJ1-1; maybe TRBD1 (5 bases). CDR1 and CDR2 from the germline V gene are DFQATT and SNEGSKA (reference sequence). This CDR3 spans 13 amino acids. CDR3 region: CSARRQLNTETFF. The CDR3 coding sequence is TGCAGTGCTAGGAGACAGTTGAACACTGAAACTTTCTTT.

CDR3 bases: TGTGCCAGCAGCTCGGGGGGTAGCGGGGGGGCCTATGAGCAGTTCTTC. Its translation is CASSSGGSGGAYEQFF. V is TRBV7-9 and J is TRBJ2-1; 11 bases are shared with TRBD2. The germline V gene has CDR1 SEHNR and CDR2 FQNEAQ (reference sequence). The trim removed 4 bases at V and 8 bases at J, leaving 10 bases unmatched. The CDR3 has 16 residues.

The CDR3 spells CASGGQRDNEQFF. CDR3 nucleotide sequence: TGCGCCAGCGGGGGGCAGAGAGACAATGAGCAGTTCTTC. The gene calls are TRBV10-1 and TRBJ2-1, with D perhaps assigned TRBD1 or TRBD2 (6 bases each). The CDR3 consists of 13 residues. Germline V gives CDR1 WNHNN, CDR2 SYGVQD (reference sequence). Trimming pared 8 bases from V and 5 bases from J, leaving 13 bases between.

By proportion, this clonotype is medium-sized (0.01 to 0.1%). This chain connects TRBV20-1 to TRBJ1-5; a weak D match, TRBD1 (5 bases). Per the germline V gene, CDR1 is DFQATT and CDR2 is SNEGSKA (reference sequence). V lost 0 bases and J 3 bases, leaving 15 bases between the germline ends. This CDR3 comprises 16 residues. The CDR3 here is CSARDALGGTNQPQHF. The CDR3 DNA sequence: TGCAGTGCTAGAGATGCGCTGGGGGGTACCAATCAGCCCCAGCATTTT.

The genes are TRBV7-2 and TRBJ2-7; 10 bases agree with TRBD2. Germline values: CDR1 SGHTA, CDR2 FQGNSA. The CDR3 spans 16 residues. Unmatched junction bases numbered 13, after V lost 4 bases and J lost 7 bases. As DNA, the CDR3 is TGTGCCAGCAGCTCAACTAGCGGGACTCCCCCGGGAGAGCAGTACTTC. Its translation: CASSSTSGTPPGEQYF.